Below, 32 T cell receptor beta chains from the same sample are listed, as sequenced in a study of T cell clonality in common variable immunodeficiency. Study-wide results and limits: Fewer deletions and N-nucleotide insertions were reportedly seen in common variable immunodeficiency TCR beta sequences.

These receptors have no identified antigens. The method was immunoSEQ multiplex PCR; TCRdb's version includes in-frame clones alone and lacks a portion of them. This repertoire holds just over 20,000 clones, and none appear only once. Sequencing was performed on peripheral blood mononuclear cells. The receptor set was obtained from a human donor with common variable immunodeficiency.

This clone was seen ten or more times. The CDR3 end lies 3 residues beyond the end of the read and is filled in from the germline J gene. The chain combines TRBV6-2 or TRBV6-3 with TRBJ2-3, with a possible D match to TRBD1 (6 bases). The V end lost 6 bases, the J end lost 1 base, and 8 bases lay between the germline ends. The CDR3 is 13 amino acids. Germline-derived CDR1 and CDR2 are MNHEY and SVGEGT. The CDR3 loop reads CASRPGGTDTQYF. CDR3 DNA, as far as it was read: TGTGCCAGCAGGCCAGGGGGCACAGATACG.

This clone has a count of ten or more. The CDR3: CASSQGLAGTQETQYF. CDR3 DNA (partial): TGTGCCAGCAGCCAAGGGCTAGCGGGGACCCAAGAGACC. The genes are TRBV14 and TRBJ2-5; 9 bases line up with TRBD2. Coverage ceases 3 residues before the CDR3 finishes, and the germline J gene fills in the end. Germline assignment: CDR1 SGHDN and CDR2 FVKESK. This CDR3 contains 16 residues. V gave up 1 base and J gave up 1 base; unmatched junction bases: 4.

This clone showed up many times. Read sequence stops 3 residues before the CDR3 end, and the germline J gene provides the missing end. J is TRBJ2-7 and V is TRBV2; TRBD2 aligns across 10 bases. With 6 bases clipped from V and 0 bases from J, the junction kept 5 bases outside the gene matches. Germline CDR1 and CDR2: SNHLY and FYNNEI. The CDR3 covers 15 residues. CDR3 amino acids: CASRQRLAGSYEQYF. The CDR3 DNA, read in part, is TGTGCCAGCAGGCAGCGACTAGCGGGCTCCTACGAG.

In this sample, this clone turned up many times. The read ends 3 residues before the CDR3 terminus; that terminus is restored from the germline J gene. The V call is TRBV18, the J call TRBJ2-3, with 15 positions matching TRBD2. Germline V gene sequence: CDR1 KGHSH, CDR2 LQKENI. V was pared by 5 bases and J by 0 bases, with 3 bases of the junction left unmatched. The CDR3 runs 17 residues. CDR3 DNA (partial): TGTGCCAGCTCATCGGGACTAGCGGGGGGAAGCACAGATACG. Its protein is CASSSGLAGGSTDT. The whole CDR3 reads CASSSGLAGGSTDTQYF.

This clone was seen repeatedly, ten times or more. The CDR3 extends 3 residues past the end of the read, so its final part is completed from the germline J gene. The chain links TRBV29-1 to TRBJ2-5; the D is unclear. Trimming stripped 4 bases from V and 1 base from J, with 4 bases between. Germline CDR1 and CDR2: SQVTM and ANQGSEA. The CDR3 runs 11 residues. CDR3 bases read: TGCAGCGTTGGGCCCCAAGAGACC. It specifies CSVGPQET. The complete CDR3 sequence is CSVGPQETQYF.

This clone has at least ten counts. The read ends 3 residues early relative to the CDR3; the germline J gene fills the gap. The chain has TRBV10-2 and TRBJ2-1, with 7 nucleotides matching TRBD1. J was trimmed by 9 bases and V by 0 bases; bases with no gene match: 8. The V gene's germline CDR1 is WSHSY and CDR2 SAAADI. CDR3 length equals 15 residues. The covered CDR3 bases are TGCGCCAGCAGTGAGTCGGCAGGGGGATTTGGTGAG. Amino acid sequence: CASSESAGGFGE. The whole CDR3 protein is CASSESAGGFGEQFF.

This clone was observed at least ten times. The CDR3 bases that were read are TGCGCCAGCAGACCGGGACAGAGCTCCTACGAG. This gives the protein CASRPGQSSYE. The full CDR3 protein reads CASRPGQSSYEQYF. This chain uses TRBV5-1 with TRBJ2-7; the match to TRBD1 covers 7 bases. The DNA ends 3 residues before the CDR3 does, and the rest of the CDR3 is filled in from the germline J gene. Germline lookup yields CDR1 SGHRS and CDR2 YFSETQ. Trimming at V came to 5 bases and at J to 0 bases, leaving 5 bases not matched to a gene. CDR3 size: 14 residues.

This clone was found many times. With the read ending 3 residues before the CDR3 end, the germline J gene is used to fill in that end. The V call is TRBV6-1, the J call TRBJ1-2; 10 nucleotides match TRBD1. Germline values: CDR1 MNHNS, CDR2 SASEGT. The CDR3 runs 14 residues. CDR3 DNA (partial): TGTGCCAGCAGTGAGAGGACAGGGGGGAGAGGC. Encoded protein: CASSERTGGRG. The whole CDR3 region reads CASSERTGGRGYTF.

Ten or more counts support this clone. The read terminates 3 residues before the CDR3 end, so the remaining end is supplied by the germline J gene. The chain recombines TRBV5-1 with TRBJ2-3, with 15 bases identical to TRBD2. This CDR3 is built from 16 residues. Germline loops: CDR1 SGHRS, CDR2 YFSETQ. The V segment lost 7 bases and the J segment 2 bases; nucleotides outside the gene matches: 5. CDR3: CASRTSGGGSTDTQYF. The covered CDR3 bases are TGCGCCAGCCGGACTAGCGGGGGGGGGTCCACAGATACG.

This clone has ten or more counts. From the germline J gene comes the end of the CDR3, since the read stops 3 residues before it. The genes are TRBV7-9 and TRBJ2-7; D might be TRBD1 (5 bases). Trimming removed 2 bases from V and 2 bases from J, with 10 bases in between. CDR3 length equals 14 residues. The germline CDR1 and CDR2 sequences are SEHNR and FQNEAQ (reference sequence). The CDR3 is CASSLRAGTYEQYF. The CDR3 bases that were read are TGTGCCAGCAGCTTACGGGCAGGGACCTACGAG.

The table lists this clone with many counts. Coverage ceases 3 residues before the CDR3 finishes, and the germline J gene fills in the end. The chain couples TRBV7-9 to TRBJ1-1; TRBD1 is a possible D gene (5 bases). This CDR3 is 13 amino acids long. Per germline, CDR1 SEHNR and CDR2 FQNEAQ (reference sequence). The CDR3 loop reads CASSLEGILQAFF. CDR3 DNA (partial): TGTGCCAGCAGCTTAGAGGGGATCTTACAA.

This clone was observed many times. The read terminates 3 residues before the CDR3 end, so the remaining end is supplied by the germline J gene. The V gene is TRBV6-2 or TRBV6-3, the J gene TRBJ2-1; D gene ambiguous. Germline V gene lookup returns CDR1 MNHEY and CDR2 SVGEGT. The CDR3 consists of 16 residues. Trimming took off 5 bases at V and 7 bases at J, with 21 bases between the two ends. The CDR3 spells CASSKRSRVPVNEQFF. The sequenced CDR3 bases are TGTGCCAGCAGTAAACGTTCCCGCGTCCCCGTTAATGAG.

As for this clone: The CDR3 is cut off 3 residues early in the read; its end comes from the germline J gene. The chain uses TRBV20-1 and TRBJ2-1; 13 positions agree with TRBD2. The germline gives CDR1 DFQATT, CDR2 SNEGSKA (reference sequence). This CDR3 region has 17 residues. J was trimmed by 5 bases and V by 6 bases; bases with no gene match: 13. The DNA read from the CDR3 is TGCAGTGCGAAACTAGCGGGGGGGCCCAGGGCACACAATGAG. Protein sequence: CSAKLAGGPRAHNE. The full CDR3 sequence reads CSAKLAGGPRAHNEQFF.

This clone was detected ten times or more. The CDR3 end is not reached by the read, which stops 3 residues before it; the germline J gene fills it in. This chain joins TRBV10-3 and TRBJ2-5; perhaps TRBD1 as D (6 bases). Germline V gene data show CDR1 as ENHRY and CDR2 as SYGVKD. The CDR3 is made up of 16 amino acids. The V gene lost 4 bases and the J gene lost 2 bases, with 17 bases spanning the gap. CDR3 DNA (partial): TGTGCCATCAGTGGGATAGCCGGGACACCTCAAGAGACC. This encodes CAISGIAGTPQET. The whole CDR3 region reads CAISGIAGTPQETQYF.

This clone was observed at least ten times. Read sequence stops 3 residues before the CDR3 end, and the germline J gene provides the missing end. The chain employs TRBV6-1 and TRBJ1-2; D call uncertain. CDR3 length: 15 amino acids. In germline, CDR1 is MNHNS, CDR2 SASEGT. The V end lost 2 bases, the J end lost 3 bases, and 13 bases lay between the germline ends. CDR3 residues: CASSEYFTEDYGYTF. CDR3 DNA (partial): TGTGCCAGCAGTGAATACTTCACTGAAGACTATGGC.

This clone was detected ten times or more. The read terminates 3 residues before the CDR3 end, so the remaining end is supplied by the germline J gene. The chain employs TRBV6-1 and TRBJ1-5; 8 positions agree with TRBD1. J was trimmed by 7 bases and V by 3 bases; bases with no gene match: 2. The CDR3 consists of 13 residues. The V gene's germline CDR1 is MNHNS and CDR2 SASEGT. The CDR3 sequence: CASSDRGQQPQHF. The covered CDR3 bases are TGTGCCAGCAGTGACAGGGGGCAACAGCCC.

In this sample, this clone turned up many times. At one end the junction does not follow the germline gene, possibly because of a read error. The DNA ends 3 residues before the CDR3 does, and the rest of the CDR3 is filled in from the germline J gene. This chain links TRBV7-3 with TRBJ2-2; a possible D gene is TRBD1 (5 bases). CDR1 is SGHTA, CDR2 FQGTGA, per germline. This CDR3 has 13 residues. CDR3 amino acids: CSSSFLQGGELFF. Partial CDR3 DNA: TGTTCCAGCAGCTTCCTGCAGGGCGGGGAG.

This clone occurred many times. The CDR3 goes on 3 residues after the read ends, and that part is filled in from the germline J gene. This chain links TRBV7-8 with TRBJ2-5, with 8 bases fitting TRBD1. Trimming cost V 5 bases and J 2 bases; bases outside gene matches: 4. Per germline, CDR1 SGHVS and CDR2 FQNEAQ. The CDR3 sequence is 14 residues long. The CDR3 reads CASSRRTGQETQYF. The sequenced CDR3 bases are TGTGCCAGCAGCCGGAGGACAGGGCAAGAGACC.

In its sample, this clone was seen many times. The CDR3 end is not reached by the read, which stops 3 residues before it; the germline J gene fills it in. The chain carries TRBV18 and TRBJ2-2; no clear D. The length of the CDR3 is 16 residues. CDR1 and CDR2 from the germline V gene are KGHSH and LQKENI. V lost 3 bases and J 0 bases, leaving 11 bases between the germline ends. Partial CDR3 DNA: TGTGCCAGCTCACCGCAGCAAACAGCGAACACCGGGGAG. It is translated as CASSPQQTANTGE. The whole CDR3 region reads CASSPQQTANTGELFF. The complete variable domain, with remaining parts taken from reference TRBV18 and TRBJ2-2, reads NAGVMQNPRHLVRRRGQEARLRCSPMKGHSHVYWYRQLPEEGLKFMVYLQKENIIDESGMPKERFSAEFPKEGPSILRIQQVVRGDSAAYFCASSPQQTANTGELFFGEGSRLTVL.

This clone came up many times. The read ends 3 residues early relative to the CDR3; the germline J gene fills the gap. The chain combines TRBV13 with TRBJ1-6; 10 bases agree with TRBD1. CDR1 is PRHDT and CDR2 is FYEKMQ in the germline V gene (reference sequence). V trimming: 4 bases; J trimming: 6 bases; junction bases outside the gene matches: 15. This CDR3 is 19 amino acids long. CDR3 bases read: TGTGCCAGCAGCTCCCACGGAGACAGGGGGCGATTCGGTAATTCACCC. Translating it yields CASSSHGDRGRFGNSP. The CDR3 as a whole reads CASSSHGDRGRFGNSPLHF.

This clone came up many times. The read falls 3 residues short of the CDR3 end, and the missing part is taken from the germline J gene. V gene TRBV6-1 combines with J gene TRBJ1-1, with D possibly being TRBD1 (5 bases). With 2 bases removed from V and 5 bases from J, the gap between germline ends came to 15 bases. The CDR3 sequence is 15 residues long. Germline assignment: CDR1 MNHNS and CDR2 SASEGT. This chain's CDR3 is CASSESRVVITEAFF. CDR3 DNA, as far as it was read: TGTGCCAGCAGTGAAAGCAGGGTGGTGATAACTGAA.

This clone was recorded at least ten times. An end of the junction differs from the germline gene, which may be a read error. The read gets to within 3 residues of the CDR3 end, and the germline J gene fills in the rest. This chain links TRBV4-2 with TRBJ2-7; 9 nucleotides agree with TRBD2. CDR3 length: 18 residues. Germline CDR1 and CDR2: LGHNA and YNFKEQ. CDR3 sequence: CASSRIVGIAGESYEQYF. The CDR3 DNA, read in part, is TGCGCCAGCAGCCGGATAGTTGGGATAGCGGGGGAATCCTACGAG.

This clone was counted at least ten times. From the germline J gene comes the end of the CDR3, since the read stops 3 residues before it. The genes are TRBV5-1 and TRBJ2-7; a weak D match, TRBD1 (8 bases). With 4 bases removed from V and 0 bases from J, the gap between germline ends came to 14 bases. Germline CDR1 SGHRS, CDR2 YFSETQ. The CDR3 runs to 15 residues. The CDR3 bases that were read are TGCGCCAGCAGCAGCGGGACAGGTCCCTCCTACGAG. Translating it yields CASSSGTGPSYE. In full, the CDR3 reads CASSSGTGPSYEQYF. Filled out from reference TRBV5-1 and TRBJ2-7, the complete variable domain reads KAGVTQTPRYLIKTRGQQVTLSCSPISGHRSVSWYQQTPGQGLQFLFEYFSETQRNKGNFPGRFSGRQFSNSRSEMNVSTLELGDSALYLCASSSGTGPSYEQYFGPGTRLTVT.

In this sample, this clone turned up many times. The read is 3 residues too short to cover the CDR3 end, so that end is filled in from the germline J gene. The chain recombines TRBV7-6 with TRBJ1-1; D not resolved. Germline values: CDR1 SGHVS, CDR2 FNYEAQ. This CDR3 comprises 12 residues. V shed 4 bases and J shed 7 bases, with 10 bases lying between them. CDR3 DNA (partial): TGTGCCAGCAGCTACACCTCAGGTGAA. Its translation is CASSYTSGE. The full CDR3 protein is CASSYTSGEAFF.

This clone was counted at least ten times. The read stops 3 residues short of the end of the CDR3; the missing end is completed from the germline J gene. The chain recombines TRBV5-4 with TRBJ2-4, with 9 bases identical to TRBD1. Unmatched junction bases numbered 5, after V lost 3 bases and J lost 1 base. Germline lookup yields CDR1 SGHNT and CDR2 YYREEE (reference sequence). CDR3 length: 16 amino acids. The CDR3 DNA, read in part, is TGTGCCAGCAGCTGGGACAGGGTTGGGGCCAAAAACATT. Translation gives CASSWDRVGAKNI. The CDR3 as a whole reads CASSWDRVGAKNIQYF.

The table lists this clone with many counts. The CDR3 end falls 3 residues outside the read, so it is completed with the germline J gene. The rearrangement uses TRBV5-1 and TRBJ1-2; 7 bases fit TRBD1. V lost 3 bases and J lost 4; bases outside the gene matches: 9. Germline-derived CDR1 and CDR2 are SGHRS and YFSETQ. CDR3 length: 15 residues. The part of the CDR3 DNA that was read is TGCGCCAGCAGCTCCCTCGACAGGGTTGGCTATGGC. Encoded protein: CASSSLDRVGYG. From start to end, the CDR3 is CASSSLDRVGYGYTF.

This clone was detected many times. The read ends 3 residues early relative to the CDR3; the germline J gene fills the gap. The chain is built from TRBV30 and TRBJ2-3, with 10 nucleotides matching TRBD1. Per the germline V gene, CDR1 is GTSNPN and CDR2 is SVGIG (reference sequence). CDR3 length: 12 residues. V lost 8 bases and J lost 4; bases outside the gene matches: 3. The covered CDR3 bases are TGTGCCAAGGACAGGGGGGCAGATACG. Its protein is CAKDRGADT. The whole CDR3 sequence is CAKDRGADTQYF.

The sample holds many counts of this clone. The sequence runs out 3 residues before the end of the CDR3; the remainder is reconstructed from the germline J gene. J is TRBJ2-3 and V is TRBV29-1, with TRBD2 matching 9 bases. Losses at the gene ends were 4 bases for V and 2 bases for J; bases not matched to a gene: 4. The germline V gene encodes CDR1 SQVTM and CDR2 ANQGSEA. The CDR3 totals 14 residues. The DNA read from the CDR3 is TGCAGCGTTGGTCCTAGCGGGGCCACAGATACG. Translated: CSVGPSGATDT. Given in full, the CDR3 is CSVGPSGATDTQYF.

Many counts were recorded for this clone. Read data end 3 residues before the CDR3 end; the end is taken from the germline J gene. The chain joins TRBV4-1 to TRBJ2-3, with D hard to call. The CDR3 totals 14 residues. Trimming removed 0 bases at V and 1 base at J, with 5 bases between. The V gene's germline CDR1 is MGHRA and CDR2 YSYEKL. The covered CDR3 bases are TGCGCCAGCAGCCAAGACCCGGGCACAGATACG. Translation gives CASSQDPGTDT. The full CDR3 protein is CASSQDPGTDTQYF.

In its sample, this clone was seen many times. Here the CDR3 reads CSVVDREDTEAFF. CDR3 bases read: TGCAGCGTCGTTGACAGGGAGGACACTGAA. This chain connects TRBV29-1 to TRBJ1-1; 7 nucleotides agree with TRBD1. The CDR3 end falls 3 residues outside the read, so it is completed with the germline J gene. The V gene's germline CDR1 is SQVTM and CDR2 ANQGSEA. The CDR3 contains 13 residues. The trim removed 6 bases at V and 3 bases at J, leaving 7 bases unmatched.

This clone was detected ten times or more. Read sequence stops 3 residues before the CDR3 end, and the germline J gene provides the missing end. The chain recombines TRBV4-1 with TRBJ1-6, with D possibly being TRBD1 (6 bases). The germline V and J ends were trimmed by 6 bases and 0 bases, with 18 bases remaining between them. CDR3 length: 18 amino acids. Germline CDR1 MGHRA, CDR2 YSYEKL. Partial CDR3 DNA: TGCGCCAGCAGAGCATCCGGGACAAGGTTCTCCTATAATTCACCC. Encoded protein: CASRASGTRFSYNSP. In full, the CDR3 reads CASRASGTRFSYNSPLHF.

This clone was detected ten times or more. Read data end 3 residues before the CDR3 end; the end is taken from the germline J gene. The chain couples TRBV5-4 to TRBJ2-1; D ambiguous. The CDR3 sequence is 11 residues long. Germline V CDR1 and CDR2: SGHNT, YYREEE (reference sequence). V was trimmed by 4 bases and J by 8 bases, leaving 7 bases between them. CDR3 bases read: TGTGCCAGCAGCCTGAAGGATGAG. This encodes CASSLKDE. The CDR3 in its entirety is CASSLKDEQFF.